This T cell receptor beta chain came from a study of blood T cell repertoires in COVID-19 (TCRdb year 2020). About the full investigation: Samples from collaborators originated in the United States, Italy and Spain and spanned both the acute and convalescent phases of COVID-19. The prospective study material was composed of cDNA or gDNA derived from T cells, B-cell-depleted T cells, or PBMCs. The dataset comprised deeply sampled blood TCRbeta repertoires from subjects exposed to, actively infected with, or recovered from COVID-19. The repertoires were released in a freely available public database meant as a resource for research on the immune response to SARS-CoV-2. Samples came from the ongoing ImmuneRACE study (first 160 participants) plus 1,254 subjects from 6 global collaborators. A de-identified subject ID, COVID-19 status, age in years and sex were almost always included in the sample metadata. HLA class I and class II types, where available, came from metadata supplied by the sample provider rather than from assay-based typing. The research as a whole found: The quantity of clinical and demographic metadata differed by source and by participant and was supplied without curation.

TCRbeta CDR3 regions were amplified from genomic DNA by means of the immunoSEQ Assay, a bias-controlled multiplex PCR. The published analysis was carried out like this. The number of nucleated cells in each sample was estimated from the amplification of reference gene primers within the assay. To quantify the absolute abundance of each unique TCRbeta CDR3 rearrangement, sequence reads were collapsed and filtered. Productive Simpson clonality was computed per sample as the square root of Simpson's diversity index over productive rearrangements. As stored in TCRdb, this immuneACCESS dataset retains in-frame rearrangements with V and J assigned. A fraction of the clones does not appear; measured against another copy, unresolved V genes explain less than half of the discrepancy, and the remainder lacks a known reason. V and J calls and clone size are as listed in that table; D and trimming were resolved from the DNA. The sample yields approximately 310,000 clones; roughly 85% were counted once. The ten most abundant clones make up roughly 2% of the sample.

Here V drops 4 bases and J drops 2 bases, and the junction holds 5 bases not matched to any gene. The CDR3 runs 15 amino acids, cysteine and phenylalanine included. The CDR3 DNA has 45 bases and is translated from base 1. Per the germline V gene (reference sequence), SGHKS is the CDR1 and YYEKEE is the CDR2. Participants in the prospective study were enrolled through a virtual design, were aged about 18 to 100 years, and lived in approximately 25 United States geographic areas. In the prospective study, participants were assigned to cohorts based on the clinical history participants reported in a screening survey and a study questionnaire. Recovered participants in ImmuneRACE Cohort 3 were defined as having two consecutive negative NP/OP PCR tests, clearance from a healthcare professional, or resolution of symptoms. In the prospective study, whole blood, serum and a nasopharyngeal or oropharyngeal swab were collected from each participant by mobile phlebotomists. Prospective study participants could optionally give additional blood draws and questionnaires over an approximately two-month period. Prospective study blood samples were shipped either frozen or at room temperature before DNA extraction.

This clone appeared once. What this receptor recognizes is not known. Base quality data are lacking; no much larger clone is found one base away. This chain is built from TRBV5-5 and TRBJ1-2; 10 middle bases align to TRBD1. The clonotype comes from a man aged 30 to 45 who had recovered from COVID-19. Material: PBMCs or T cells enriched from blood (not recorded which). The CDR3 amino acid sequence is: CASSSQTGGNYGYTF. The DNA is TGTGCCAGCAGCAGCCAGACAGGGGGCAACTATGGCTACACCTTC.